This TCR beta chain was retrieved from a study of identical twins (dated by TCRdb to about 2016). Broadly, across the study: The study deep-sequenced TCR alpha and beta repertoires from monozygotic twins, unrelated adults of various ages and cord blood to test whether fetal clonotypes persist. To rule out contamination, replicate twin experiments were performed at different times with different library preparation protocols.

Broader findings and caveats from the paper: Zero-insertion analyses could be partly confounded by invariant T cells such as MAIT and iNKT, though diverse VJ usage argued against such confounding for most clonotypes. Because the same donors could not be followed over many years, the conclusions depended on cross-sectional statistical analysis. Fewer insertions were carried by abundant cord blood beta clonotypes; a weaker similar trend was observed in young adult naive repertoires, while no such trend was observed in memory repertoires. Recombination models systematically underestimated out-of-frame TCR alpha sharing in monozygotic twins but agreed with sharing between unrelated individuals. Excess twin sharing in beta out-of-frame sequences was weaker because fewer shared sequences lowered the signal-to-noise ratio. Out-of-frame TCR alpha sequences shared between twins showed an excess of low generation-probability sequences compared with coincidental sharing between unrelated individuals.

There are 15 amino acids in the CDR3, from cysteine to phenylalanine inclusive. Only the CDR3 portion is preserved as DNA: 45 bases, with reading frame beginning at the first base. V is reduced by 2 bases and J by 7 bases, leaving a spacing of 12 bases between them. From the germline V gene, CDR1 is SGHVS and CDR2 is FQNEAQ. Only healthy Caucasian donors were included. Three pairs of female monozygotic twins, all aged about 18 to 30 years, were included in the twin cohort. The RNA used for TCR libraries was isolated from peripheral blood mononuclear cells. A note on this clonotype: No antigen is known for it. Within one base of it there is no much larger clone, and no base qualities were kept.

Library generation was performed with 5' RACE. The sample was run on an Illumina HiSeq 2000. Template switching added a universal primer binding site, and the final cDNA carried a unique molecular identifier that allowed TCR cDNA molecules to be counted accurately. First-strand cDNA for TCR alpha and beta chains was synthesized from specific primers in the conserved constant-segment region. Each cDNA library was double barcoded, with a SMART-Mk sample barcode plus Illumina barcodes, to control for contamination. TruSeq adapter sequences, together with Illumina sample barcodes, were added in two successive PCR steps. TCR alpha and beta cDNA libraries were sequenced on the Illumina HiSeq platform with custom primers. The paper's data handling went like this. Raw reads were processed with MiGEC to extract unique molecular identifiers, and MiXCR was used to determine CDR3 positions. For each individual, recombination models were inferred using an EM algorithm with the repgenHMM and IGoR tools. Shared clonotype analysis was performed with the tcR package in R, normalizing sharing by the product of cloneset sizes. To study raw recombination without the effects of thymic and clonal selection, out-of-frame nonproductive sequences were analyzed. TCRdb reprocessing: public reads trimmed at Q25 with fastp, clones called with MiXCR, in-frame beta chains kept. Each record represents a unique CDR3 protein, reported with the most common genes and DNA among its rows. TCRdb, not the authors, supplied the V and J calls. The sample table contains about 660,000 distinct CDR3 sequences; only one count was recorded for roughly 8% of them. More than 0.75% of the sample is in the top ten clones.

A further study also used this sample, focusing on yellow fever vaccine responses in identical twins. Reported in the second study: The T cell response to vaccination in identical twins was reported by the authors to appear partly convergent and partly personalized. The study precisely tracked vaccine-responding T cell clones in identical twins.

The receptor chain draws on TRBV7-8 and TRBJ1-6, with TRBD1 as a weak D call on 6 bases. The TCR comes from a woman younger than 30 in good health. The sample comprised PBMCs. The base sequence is TGTGCCAGCAGCTTATCAGGGGCAGGGAATTCACCCCTCCACTTT. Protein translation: CASSLSGAGNSPLHF.